The sequence of this T cell receptor (beta chain) was determined in a study of cytomegalovirus exposure and HLA in healthy donors. Concerning this clone: Its antigen is unidentified.

Primers included in the PCR were 60 Vbeta and 13 Jbeta primers. Profiled with immunoSEQ multiplex PCR; TCRdb holds only in-frame clones, not every one. The data show approximately 100,000 clones, roughly 82% seen once. The ends lost 5 bases at V and 8 bases at J; junction bases unmatched: 4. CDR3 size: 12 residues. The germline V gene has CDR1 SGHTA and CDR2 FQGNSA. Study-level points and caveats: The classifier was said to identify cytomegalovirus status with high specificity and sensitivity. TCR beta chains numbering more than 150 were designated cytomegalovirus-associated. Later analysis found that TCR beta chains associated with HLA were more clonally expanded than other, equally common chains.

This sequence originates from a woman aged 18-29 years in good health and CMV-seronegative. Sequencing used PBMCs. The V call is TRBV7-2, the J call TRBJ2-3, with TRBD1 identical over 7 bases. As DNA, the CDR3 is TGTGCCAGCAGCCTTAGACAGGGTACGCAGTATTTT. This codes for CASSLRQGTQYF. The entire variable domain, with the rest obtained from reference TRBV7-2 and TRBJ2-3, is as follows: GAGVSQSPSNKVTEKGKDVELRCDPISGHTALYWYRQSLGQGLEFLIYFQGNSAPDKSGLPSDRFSAERTGGSVSTLTIQRTQQEDSAVYLCASSLRQGTQYFGPGTRLTVL.